One T cell receptor (beta chain) is described in this entry. Original handling: Researchers report that nucleated cell counts were estimated from reference gene primer amplification. Libraries were prepared by immunoSEQ multiplex PCR; TCRdb keeps only in-frame clonotypes and omits some of them. V and J calls and clone size follow that table, whereas D and trimming were derived from the DNA. The table records some 110,000 clones, around 90% of them present only once. The data belong to a study of blood T cell repertoires in COVID-19. Overall study: The United States, Italy and Spain were the sources of the acute and convalescent COVID-19 samples. In each case, the material was cDNA or gDNA derived from T cells, B-cell-depleted T cells, or PBMCs.

Germline CDR1 and CDR2: KGHDR and SFDVKD. The V end lost 3 bases, the J end lost 7 bases, and 5 bases lay between the germline ends. This CDR3 comprises 11 residues. Sequenced material: peripheral blood. This chain joins TRBV24-1 and TRBJ2-5, with D maybe TRBD2 (5 bases). This sequence was found in a human donor in a cohort sampled during active COVID-19. The CDR3 protein is CATSDAGTQYF. CDR3 DNA: TGTGCCACCAGTGATGCGGGGACCCAGTACTTC.